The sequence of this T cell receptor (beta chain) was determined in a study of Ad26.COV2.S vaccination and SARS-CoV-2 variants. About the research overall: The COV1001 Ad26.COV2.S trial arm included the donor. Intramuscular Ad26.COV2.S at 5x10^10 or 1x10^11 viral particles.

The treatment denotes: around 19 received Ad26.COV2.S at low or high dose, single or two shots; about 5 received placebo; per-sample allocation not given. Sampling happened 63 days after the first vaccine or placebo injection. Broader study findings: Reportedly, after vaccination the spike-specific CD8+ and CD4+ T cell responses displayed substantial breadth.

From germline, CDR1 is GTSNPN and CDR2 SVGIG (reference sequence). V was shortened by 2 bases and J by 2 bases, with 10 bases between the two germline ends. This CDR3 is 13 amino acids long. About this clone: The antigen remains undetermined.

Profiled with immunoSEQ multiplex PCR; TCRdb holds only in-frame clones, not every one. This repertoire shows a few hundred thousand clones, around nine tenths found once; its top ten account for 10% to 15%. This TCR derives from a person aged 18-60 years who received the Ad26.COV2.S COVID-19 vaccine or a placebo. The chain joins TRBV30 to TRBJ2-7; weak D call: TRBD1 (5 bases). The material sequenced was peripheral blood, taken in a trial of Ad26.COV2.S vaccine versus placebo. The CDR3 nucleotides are TGTGCCTGGAGTAGCGACAGCCCCTACGAGCAGTACTTC. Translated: CAWSSDSPYEQYF.